This T cell receptor beta chain was observed in a study of T cell changes during pregnancy in multiple sclerosis. Assay: immunoSEQ multiplex PCR; the TCRdb copy retains only in-frame clones and omits some. Of about 76,000 clones detected, roughly 89% appear once; the ten largest clones hold roughly 3.3%. The specimen comprised peripheral blood, sampled after pregnancy. The source of this sequence is a female donor in good health, enrolled as a control in a pregnancy study.

Here the CDR3 DNA reads TGTGCCAGCAGTTCAACGACAGGGAACACTGAAGCTTTCTTT. This codes for CASSSTTGNTEAFF. This chain joins TRBV27 and TRBJ1-1, with D possibly TRBD1 on 6 matching bases. Trimming shortened V by 4 bases and J by 1 base, and 10 bases separated the two germline ends. CDR3 length: 14 amino acids. Germline CDR1 and CDR2: MNHEY and SMNVEV (reference sequence).